Below, 5 T cell receptor beta chains from the same sample are listed, as sequenced in a study of cytomegalovirus exposure and HLA in healthy donors. This PCR relied on a set of 60 Vbeta primers and 13 Jbeta primers. Assay: immunoSEQ multiplex PCR; the TCRdb copy retains only in-frame clones and omits some. Here the sample spans some 61,000 clones, approximately 78% being singletons. Sequenced: PBMCs. These TCRs come from a human donor in good health.

This chain connects TRBV28 to TRBJ1-1, with D unresolved. This CDR3 region has 16 residues. Germline values: CDR1 MDHEN, CDR2 SYDVKM. The germline V and J ends were trimmed by 7 bases and 5 bases, with 23 bases remaining between them. In DNA, the CDR3 is TGTGCCAGCAAGACGCCTCCGACCTCTATCGGGACTGAAGCTTTCTTT. Protein sequence: CASKTPPTSIGTEAFF.

The genes are TRBV7-3 and TRBJ2-2; 11 bases align to TRBD2. V shed 4 bases, J shed 6 bases, and the junction held 4 bases outside the gene matches. This CDR3 spans 15 amino acids. Germline loops: CDR1 SGHTA, CDR2 FQGTGA. CDR3 nucleotides: TGTGCCAGCAGCTCGTTAGCGGGGGGGCCCGGGGAGCTGTTTTTT. It encodes CASSSLAGGPGELFF. The full variable domain, its missing parts supplied by reference TRBV7-3 and TRBJ2-2, is GAGVSQTPSNKVTEKGKYVELRCDPISGHTALYWYRQSLGQGPEFLIYFQGTGAADDSGLPNDRFFAVRPEGSVSTLKIQRTERGDSAVYLCASSSLAGGPGELFFGEGSRLTVL.

The genes are TRBV28 and TRBJ2-7; 10 bases are a match to TRBD1. The V and J ends lost 4 bases and 2 bases, in that order; junction bases with no gene match: 5. This CDR3 region has 15 residues. Germline CDR1 is MDHEN and CDR2 is SYDVKM. CDR3 loop: CASSYPGQGAYEQYF. Written as DNA, the CDR3 is TGTGCCAGCAGTTACCCCGGACAGGGGGCCTACGAGCAGTACTTC. Full variable domain (outside the CDR3, taken from reference TRBV28 and TRBJ2-7): DVKVTQSSRYLVKRTGEKVFLECVQDMDHENMFWYRQDPGLGLRLIYFSYDVKMKEKGDIPEGYSVSREKKERFSLILESASTNQTSMYLCASSYPGQGAYEQYFGPGTRLTVT.

This chain uses TRBV25-1 with TRBJ1-1; 9 nucleotides agree with TRBD1. With 4 bases clipped from V and 2 bases from J, the junction kept 5 bases outside the gene matches. CDR3 length equals 15 residues. Looked up from germline, CDR1 is MGHDK and CDR2 is SYGVNS. The DNA for the CDR3 is TGTGCCAGCAGTGGGCCGGGACAGGGAAACACTGAAGCTTTCTTT. Its protein product is CASSGPGQGNTEAFF.

V usage is TRBV18 and J usage is TRBJ1-3; D call uncertain. Trimming shortened V by 1 base and J by 4 bases, and 11 bases separated the two germline ends. Germline CDR1 KGHSH, CDR2 LQKENI. The CDR3 is 15 residues long. The CDR3 region is CASSPREGDGNTIYF. As DNA, the CDR3 is TGTGCCAGCTCACCACGTGAGGGTGACGGAAACACCATATATTTT. Variable domain in full (rest from reference TRBV18 and TRBJ1-3): NAGVMQNPRHLVRRRGQEARLRCSPMKGHSHVYWYRQLPEEGLKFMVYLQKENIIDESGMPKERFSAEFPKEGPSILRIQQVVRGDSAAYFCASSPREGDGNTIYFGEGSWLTVV.